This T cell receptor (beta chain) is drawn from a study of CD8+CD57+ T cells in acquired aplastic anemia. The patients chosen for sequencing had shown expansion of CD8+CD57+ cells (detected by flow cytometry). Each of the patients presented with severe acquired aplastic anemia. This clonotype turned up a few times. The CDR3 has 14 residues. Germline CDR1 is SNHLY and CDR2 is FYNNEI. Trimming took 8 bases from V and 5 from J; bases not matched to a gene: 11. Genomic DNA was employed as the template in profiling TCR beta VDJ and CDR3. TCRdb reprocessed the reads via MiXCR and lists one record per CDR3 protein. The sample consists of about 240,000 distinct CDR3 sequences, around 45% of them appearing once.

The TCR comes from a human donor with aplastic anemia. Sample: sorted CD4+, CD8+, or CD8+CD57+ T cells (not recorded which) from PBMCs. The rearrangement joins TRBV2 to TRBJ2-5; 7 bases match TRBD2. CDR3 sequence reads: CASHKWEGLETQYF. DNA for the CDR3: TGTGCCAGCCATAAGTGGGAGGGGTTGGAGACCCAGTACTTC.